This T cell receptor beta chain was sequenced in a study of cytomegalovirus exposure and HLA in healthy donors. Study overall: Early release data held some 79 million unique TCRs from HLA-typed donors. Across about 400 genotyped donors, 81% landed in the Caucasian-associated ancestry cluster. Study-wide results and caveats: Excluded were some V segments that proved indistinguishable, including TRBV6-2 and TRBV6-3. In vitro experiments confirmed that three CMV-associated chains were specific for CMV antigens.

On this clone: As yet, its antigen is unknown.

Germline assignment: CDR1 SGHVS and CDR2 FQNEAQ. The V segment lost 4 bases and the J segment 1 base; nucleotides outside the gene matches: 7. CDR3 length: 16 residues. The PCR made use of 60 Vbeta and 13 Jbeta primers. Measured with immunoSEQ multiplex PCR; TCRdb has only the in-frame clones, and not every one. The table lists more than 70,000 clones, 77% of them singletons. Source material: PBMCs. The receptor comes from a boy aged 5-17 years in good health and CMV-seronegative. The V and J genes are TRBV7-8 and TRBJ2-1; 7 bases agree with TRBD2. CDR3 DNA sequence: TGTGCCAGCAGCTCCTTTAGGGGACTATCCTACAATGAGCAGTTCTTC. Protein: CASSSFRGLSYNEQFF.